These 11 T cell receptor beta chains share one sample of origin, sequenced in a study of cytomegalovirus exposure and HLA in healthy donors listed by TCRdb under 2017. Library generation was performed with the immunoSEQ multiplex PCR assay. The multiplex PCR relied on a mix of 60 forward primers for TCR Vbeta segments and 13 reverse primers for TCR Jbeta segments. TCRdb provides this immuneACCESS table in a form limited to in-frame rearrangements. Some clones are lacking; in checked studies, under half of them reflect an unresolved V gene, and why the rest are absent is not known. The table for this sample lists more than 90,000 clones; around 76% of them were counted only once. Less than 9% of the sample belongs to the ten largest clones. Input material: PBMCs. The receptor set was obtained from a man in his forties in good health and CMV-seropositive.

The chain links TRBV7-9 to TRBJ1-4; 10 nucleotides match TRBD1. Germline V gene sequence: CDR1 SEHNR, CDR2 FQNEAQ (reference sequence). The trim removed 4 bases at V and 8 bases at J, leaving 4 bases unmatched. The CDR3 covers 14 residues. The CDR3 DNA follows: TGTGCCAGCAGCTCGGACAGGGGGGAGGAAAAACTGTTTTTT. Translation: CASSSDRGEEKLFF.

The chain uses TRBV29-1 and TRBJ1-3; D perhaps matches TRBD1 (5 bases). Germline-derived CDR1 and CDR2 are SQVTM and ANQGSEA. Trimming stripped 4 bases from V and 2 bases from J, with 6 bases between. The CDR3 contains 12 residues. CDR3 coding DNA: TGCAGCGTTGCCAGGGCTGGAAACACCATATATTTT. Residues: CSVARAGNTIYF.

The chain links TRBV28 to TRBJ1-2, with TRBD1 identical over 9 bases. Germline CDR1 and CDR2: MDHEN and SYDVKM. The length of the CDR3 is 15 residues. With 4 bases clipped from V and 6 bases from J, the junction kept 9 bases outside the gene matches. Here the CDR3 reads CASSSTGTGNHGYTF. The CDR3 nucleotides are TGTGCCAGCAGTTCAACCGGGACAGGGAACCATGGCTACACCTTC.

About this clone: Distinct nucleotide sequences in the sample also encode this CDR3. The rearrangement links TRBV6-6 to TRBJ1-5; possible D gene TRBD1, 5 bases. The CDR3 is made up of 13 amino acids. V lost 2 bases and J lost 4, with 6 bases in between. Germline V gene lookup returns CDR1 MNHNY and CDR2 SVGAGI (reference sequence). The CDR3 region is CASSYGGNQPQHF. The CDR3 DNA is TGTGCCAGCAGTTACGGGGGGAATCAGCCCCAGCATTTT.

The chain joins TRBV5-6 to TRBJ2-5; 11 bases are a match to TRBD2. The better agreement between TRBJ2-7 and the DNA end casts doubt on the J call. Germline V gives CDR1 SGHDT, CDR2 YYEEEE. The CDR3 extends over 15 amino acids. The CDR3 loop is CASSLAVAGGDEQYF. CDR3 nucleotides: TGTGCCAGCAGCTTGGCAGTAGCGGGGGGGGACGAGCAGTACTTC.

The chain combines TRBV28 with TRBJ1-2; 8 bases are a match to TRBD1. The CDR3 loop spans 14 amino acids. J gave up 6 bases and V 6 bases, and 9 bases lay outside the gene matches. Germline assignment: CDR1 MDHEN and CDR2 SYDVKM. DNA of the CDR3: TGTGCCAGCAGGACTCAGGGGGCGCGGGATGGCTACACCTTC. Its translation: CASRTQGARDGYTF.

This clone showed up just once. V and J are TRBV7-3 and TRBJ2-5, with D perhaps TRBD2 (5 bases). The CDR3 is 13 residues long. Germline CDR1 reads SGHTA; CDR2 reads FQGTGA. Trimming removed 1 base from V and 4 bases from J, with 7 bases in between. The CDR3 DNA is TGTGCCAGCAGCTTAATAGGAGGAGAGACCCAGTACTTC. This encodes CASSLIGGETQYF. The full variable domain, its missing parts supplied by reference TRBV7-3 and TRBJ2-5, is GAGVSQTPSNKVTEKGKYVELRCDPISGHTALYWYRQSLGQGPEFLIYFQGTGAADDSGLPNDRFFAVRPEGSVSTLKIQRTERGDSAVYLCASSLIGGETQYFGPGTRLLVL.

The rearrangement uses TRBV7-2 and TRBJ2-3; tentatively, D is TRBD2 (6 bases). The CDR3 consists of 16 residues. The V end lost 1 base, the J end lost 3 bases, and 14 bases lay between the germline ends. Germline V gives CDR1 SGHTA, CDR2 FQGNSA. CDR3 amino acids: CASSLVSGSRTDTQYF. CDR3 DNA sequence: TGTGCCAGCAGCTTAGTTAGCGGCTCTAGGACAGATACGCAGTATTTT.

V usage is TRBV6-6 and J usage is TRBJ2-1, with 7 bases matching TRBD1. CDR1 MNHNY and CDR2 SVGAGI come from the germline V gene (reference sequence). This CDR3 is 14 amino acids long. The junction had 10 bases not matched to a gene; V was cut back by 7 bases and J by 7 bases. CDR3 in DNA: TGTGCCAGCACCAGAGGAACAGGGGCAAATGAGCAGTTCTTC. Translation: CASTRGTGANEQFF.

Note on this clone: The junction shows a germline mismatch at one end, possibly a read error. The rearrangement joins TRBV7-7 to TRBJ2-5, with 11 bases matching TRBD1. The CDR3 runs to 18 residues. Germline lookup yields CDR1 SSHAT and CDR2 FNYEAQ (reference sequence). The CDR3 DNA reads as TGTGCTAGCAGCCTCCGGGACAGGGGGTCCAGACAATTGGAGACCCAGTACTTC. Translating it yields CASSLRDRGSRQLETQYF.

The genes are TRBV11-3 and TRBJ1-1; TRBD1 matches 7 bases. J lost 4 bases, V lost 5 bases, and 4 bases had no gene match. Germline values: CDR1 SGHNT, CDR2 YENEEA. The CDR3 sequence is 13 residues long. The CDR3 protein is CASSQTGITEAFF. The CDR3 DNA follows: TGTGCCAGCAGCCAGACAGGGATCACTGAAGCTTTCTTT.